This T cell receptor beta chain was recorded in a study of T cell responses to AZD1222 COVID-19 vaccine. Study findings and constraints: Distributed over spike, vaccine-associated CD4 TCRs predominated at 160-218 and 743-854. No repertoire was sampled before or during the peak T cell response, only after it.

Germline V gene data show CDR1 as LGHDT and CDR2 as YNNKEL (reference sequence). Trimming cost V 5 bases and J 3 bases; bases outside gene matches: 8. The CDR3 has 15 residues. The method was immunoSEQ multiplex PCR; TCRdb's version includes in-frame clones alone and lacks a portion of them. The sample consists of 50,000 to 65,000 clones, roughly 90% of them appearing once. For this clone: Its antigen is as yet unknown.

This TCR came from an adult in good health. This chain links TRBV3-1 (or the pseudogene TRBV3-2) with TRBJ2-5; 8 bases line up with TRBD1. Sequenced here: peripheral blood, sampled on day 0 of AZD1222 vaccination. CDR3 sequence (DNA): TGTGCCAGCAGCGCCACAGGGGGATGGAAAGAGACCCAGTACTTC. Translated: CASSATGGWKETQYF.